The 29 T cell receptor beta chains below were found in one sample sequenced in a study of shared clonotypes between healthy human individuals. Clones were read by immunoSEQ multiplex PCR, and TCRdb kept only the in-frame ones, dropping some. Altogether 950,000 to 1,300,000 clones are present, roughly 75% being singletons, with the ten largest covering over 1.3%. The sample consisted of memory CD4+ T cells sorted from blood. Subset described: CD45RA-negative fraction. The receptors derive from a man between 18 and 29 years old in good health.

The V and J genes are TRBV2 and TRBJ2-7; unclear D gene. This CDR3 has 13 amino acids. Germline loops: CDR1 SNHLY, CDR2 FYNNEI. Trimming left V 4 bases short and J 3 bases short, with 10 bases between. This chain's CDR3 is CASSVQRDYEQYF. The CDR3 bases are TGTGCCAGCAGTGTTCAGAGAGACTACGAGCAGTACTTC.

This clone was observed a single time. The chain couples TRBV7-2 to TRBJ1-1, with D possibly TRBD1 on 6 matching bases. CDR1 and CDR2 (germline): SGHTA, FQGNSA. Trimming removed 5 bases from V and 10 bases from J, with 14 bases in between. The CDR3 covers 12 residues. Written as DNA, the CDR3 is TGTGCCAGCAGCGATTCAGGGGTTGCAGCTTTCTTT. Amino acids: CASSDSGVAAFF.

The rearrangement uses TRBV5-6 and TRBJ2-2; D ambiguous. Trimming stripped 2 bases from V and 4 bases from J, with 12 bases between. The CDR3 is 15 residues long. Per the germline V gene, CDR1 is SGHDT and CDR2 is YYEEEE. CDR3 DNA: TGTGCCAGCAGCTTACTGGCCTGGTCCACCGGGGAGCTGTTTTTT. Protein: CASSLLAWSTGELFF.

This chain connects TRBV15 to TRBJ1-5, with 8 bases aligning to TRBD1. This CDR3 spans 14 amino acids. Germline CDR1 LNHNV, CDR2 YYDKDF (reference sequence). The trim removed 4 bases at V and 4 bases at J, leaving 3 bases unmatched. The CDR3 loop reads CATSIGQGNQPQHF. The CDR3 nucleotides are TGTGCCACCAGCATAGGACAGGGTAATCAGCCCCAGCATTTT.

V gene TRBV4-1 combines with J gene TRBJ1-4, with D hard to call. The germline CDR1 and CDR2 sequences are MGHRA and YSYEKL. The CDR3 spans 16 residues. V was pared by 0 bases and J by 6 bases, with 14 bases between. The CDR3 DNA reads TGCGCCAGCAGCCAAGAACTGGGGTCTCGGGATGAAAAACTGTTTTTT. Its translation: CASSQELGSRDEKLFF.

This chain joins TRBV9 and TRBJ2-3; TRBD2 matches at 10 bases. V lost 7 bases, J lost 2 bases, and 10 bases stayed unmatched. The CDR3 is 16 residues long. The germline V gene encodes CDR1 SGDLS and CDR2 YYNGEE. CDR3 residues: CASGIVAGGLTDTQYF. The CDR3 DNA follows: TGTGCCAGCGGAATTGTAGCGGGGGGCCTCACAGATACGCAGTATTTT.

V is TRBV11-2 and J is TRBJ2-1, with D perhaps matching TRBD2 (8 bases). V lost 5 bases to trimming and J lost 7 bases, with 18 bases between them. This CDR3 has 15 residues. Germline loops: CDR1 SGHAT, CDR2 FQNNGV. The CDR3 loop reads CASSPGGGAWNEQFF. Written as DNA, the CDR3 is TGTGCCAGCAGCCCGGGAGGGGGCGCCTGGAATGAGCAGTTCTTC.

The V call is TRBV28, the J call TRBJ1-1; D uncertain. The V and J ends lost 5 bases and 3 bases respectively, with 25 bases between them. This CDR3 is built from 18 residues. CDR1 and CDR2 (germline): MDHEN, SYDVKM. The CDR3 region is CASSPIISGPSRDTEAFF. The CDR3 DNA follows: TGTGCCAGCAGTCCCATAATATCCGGTCCCTCGAGGGACACTGAAGCTTTCTTT.

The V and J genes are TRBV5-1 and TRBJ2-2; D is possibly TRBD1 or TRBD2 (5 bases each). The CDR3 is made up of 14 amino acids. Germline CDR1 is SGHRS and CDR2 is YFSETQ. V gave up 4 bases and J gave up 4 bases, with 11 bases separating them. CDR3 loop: CASSGTSATGELFF. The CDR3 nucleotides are TGCGCCAGCAGCGGGACCTCCGCCACCGGGGAGCTGTTTTTT.

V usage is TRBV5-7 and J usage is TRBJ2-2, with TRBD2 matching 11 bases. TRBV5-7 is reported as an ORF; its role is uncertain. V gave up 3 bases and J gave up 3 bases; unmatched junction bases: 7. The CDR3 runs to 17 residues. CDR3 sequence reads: CASSYPVAGGYTGELFF. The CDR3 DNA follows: TGTGCCAGCAGCTATCCGGTAGCGGGGGGGTACACCGGGGAGCTGTTTTTT.

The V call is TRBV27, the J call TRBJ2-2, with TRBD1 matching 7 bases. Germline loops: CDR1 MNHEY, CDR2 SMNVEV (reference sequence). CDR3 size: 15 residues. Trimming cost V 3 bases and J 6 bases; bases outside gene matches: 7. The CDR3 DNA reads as TGTGCCAGCAGTTTTCTCCAGGGGGTCTCCGGGGAGCTGTTTTTT. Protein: CASSFLQGVSGELFF.

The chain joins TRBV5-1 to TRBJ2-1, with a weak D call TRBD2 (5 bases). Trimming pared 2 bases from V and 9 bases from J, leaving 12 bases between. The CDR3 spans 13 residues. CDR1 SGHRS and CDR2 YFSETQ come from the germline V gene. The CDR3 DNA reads TGCGCCAGCAGCTTTACGGGGTCCATTGAGCAGTTCTTC. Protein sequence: CASSFTGSIEQFF. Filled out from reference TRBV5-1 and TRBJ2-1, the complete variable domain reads KAGVTQTPRYLIKTRGQQVTLSCSPISGHRSVSWYQQTPGQGLQFLFEYFSETQRNKGNFPGRFSGRQFSNSRSEMNVSTLELGDSALYLCASSFTGSIEQFFGPGTRLTVL.

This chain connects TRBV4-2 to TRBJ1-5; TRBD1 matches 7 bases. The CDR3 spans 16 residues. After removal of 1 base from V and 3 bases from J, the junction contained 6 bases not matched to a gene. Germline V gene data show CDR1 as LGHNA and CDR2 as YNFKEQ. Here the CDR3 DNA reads TGTGCCAGCAGCCAAGGGACAGGTATTAACAATCAGCCCCAGCATTTT. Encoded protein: CASSQGTGINNQPQHF.

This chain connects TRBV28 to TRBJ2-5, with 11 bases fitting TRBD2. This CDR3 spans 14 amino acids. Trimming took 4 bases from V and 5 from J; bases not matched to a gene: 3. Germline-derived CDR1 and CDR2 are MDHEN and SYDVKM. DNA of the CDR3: TGTGCCAGCAGTTCGGGACTAGCGGTGGAGACCCAGTACTTC. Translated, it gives CASSSGLAVETQYF.

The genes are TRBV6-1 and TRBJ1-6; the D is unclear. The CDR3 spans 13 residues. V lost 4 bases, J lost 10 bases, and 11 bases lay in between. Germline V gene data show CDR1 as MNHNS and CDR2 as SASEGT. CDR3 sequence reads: CASSGSGGSPLHF. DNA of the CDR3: TGTGCCAGCAGTGGGTCTGGCGGATCACCCCTCCACTTT.

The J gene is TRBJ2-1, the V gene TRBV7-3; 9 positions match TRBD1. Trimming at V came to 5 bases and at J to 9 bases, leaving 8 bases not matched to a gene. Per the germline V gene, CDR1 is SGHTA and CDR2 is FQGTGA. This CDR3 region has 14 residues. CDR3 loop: CASSPDRGYAEQFF. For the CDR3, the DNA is TGTGCCAGCAGCCCGGACAGGGGATATGCTGAGCAGTTCTTC.

CDR3 amino acids: CASSRSGESTDTQYF. In DNA form, the CDR3 reads TGCGCCAGCAGCCGGAGCGGAGAAAGCACAGATACGCAGTATTTT. The chain carries TRBV5-1 and TRBJ2-3; D is possibly TRBD2 (5 bases). The CDR3 is 15 amino acids. Germline CDR1 reads SGHRS; CDR2 reads YFSETQ. Trimming removed 4 bases at V and 0 bases at J, with 12 bases between.

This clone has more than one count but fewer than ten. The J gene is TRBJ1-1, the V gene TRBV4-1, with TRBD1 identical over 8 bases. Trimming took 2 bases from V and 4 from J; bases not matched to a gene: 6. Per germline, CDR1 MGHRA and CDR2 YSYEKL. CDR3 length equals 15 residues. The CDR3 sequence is CASSQPDRDATEAFF. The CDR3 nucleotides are TGCGCCAGCAGCCAACCGGACAGGGATGCCACTGAAGCTTTCTTT.

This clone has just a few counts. The CDR3 reads CATSRGGGGAYEQYF. The CDR3 DNA reads as TGTGCCACCAGCAGAGGGGGAGGGGGCGCATACGAGCAGTACTTC. This chain connects TRBV15 to TRBJ2-7, with D perhaps TRBD1 or TRBD2 (7 bases each). Trimming left V 1 base short and J 4 bases short, with 14 bases between. The CDR3 has 15 residues. Germline values: CDR1 LNHNV, CDR2 YYDKDF (reference sequence). The whole variable domain, remainder taken from reference TRBV15 and TRBJ2-7, is DAMVIQNPRYQVTQFGKPVTLSCSQTLNHNVMYWYQQKSSQAPKLLFHYYDKDFNNEADTPDNFQSRRPNTSFCFLDIRSPGLGDTAMYLCATSRGGGGAYEQYFGPGTRLTVT.

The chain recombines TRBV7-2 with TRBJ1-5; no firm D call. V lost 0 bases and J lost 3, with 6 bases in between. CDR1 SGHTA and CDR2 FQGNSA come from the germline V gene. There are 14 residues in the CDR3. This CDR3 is CASSLAQHNQPQHF. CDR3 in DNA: TGTGCCAGCAGCTTAGCCCAGCACAATCAGCCCCAGCATTTT.

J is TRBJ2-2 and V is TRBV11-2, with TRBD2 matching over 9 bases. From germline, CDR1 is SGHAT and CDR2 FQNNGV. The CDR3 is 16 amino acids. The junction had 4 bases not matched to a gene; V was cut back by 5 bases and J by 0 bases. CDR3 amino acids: CASSPLAGPNTGELFF. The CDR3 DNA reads TGTGCCAGCAGCCCCCTAGCGGGGCCGAACACCGGGGAGCTGTTTTTT.

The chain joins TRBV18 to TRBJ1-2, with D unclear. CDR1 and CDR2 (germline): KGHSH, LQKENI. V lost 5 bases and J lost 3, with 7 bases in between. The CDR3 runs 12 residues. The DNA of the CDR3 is TGTGCCAGCTCAGAGGACCACTATGGCTACACCTTC. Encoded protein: CASSEDHYGYTF.

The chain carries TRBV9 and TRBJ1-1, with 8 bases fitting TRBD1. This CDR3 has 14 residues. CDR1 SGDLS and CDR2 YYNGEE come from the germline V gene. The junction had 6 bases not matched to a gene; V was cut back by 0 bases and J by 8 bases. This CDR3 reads CASSVAGGQGEAFF. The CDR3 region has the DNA TGTGCCAGCAGCGTAGCAGGGGGCCAGGGCGAAGCTTTCTTT.

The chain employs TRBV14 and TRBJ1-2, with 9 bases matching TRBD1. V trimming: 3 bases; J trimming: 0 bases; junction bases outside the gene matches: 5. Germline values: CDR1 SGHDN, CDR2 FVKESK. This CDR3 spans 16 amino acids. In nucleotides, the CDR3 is TGTGCCAGCAGCCATGGGGGACAGGGAGCTAACTATGGCTACACCTTC. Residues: CASSHGGQGANYGYTF. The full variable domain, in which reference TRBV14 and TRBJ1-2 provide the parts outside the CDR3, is EAGVTQFPSHSVIEKGQTVTLRCDPISGHDNLYWYRRVMGKEIKFLLHFVKESKQDESGMPNNRFLAERTGGTYSTLKVQPAELEDSGVYFCASSHGGQGANYGYTFGSGTRLTVV.

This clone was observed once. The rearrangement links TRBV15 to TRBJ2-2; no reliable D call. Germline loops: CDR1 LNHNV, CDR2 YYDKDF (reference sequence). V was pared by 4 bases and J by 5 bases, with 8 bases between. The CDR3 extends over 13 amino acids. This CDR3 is CATSISLTGELFF. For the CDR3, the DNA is TGTGCCACCAGCATCTCCTTAACCGGGGAGCTGTTTTTT.

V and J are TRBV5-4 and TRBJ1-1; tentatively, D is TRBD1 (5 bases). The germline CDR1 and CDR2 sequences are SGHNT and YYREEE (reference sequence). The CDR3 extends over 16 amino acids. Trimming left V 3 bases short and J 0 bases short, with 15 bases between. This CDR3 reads CASSYDSGAMNTEAFF. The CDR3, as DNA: TGTGCCAGCAGCTACGACTCCGGGGCCATGAACACTGAAGCTTTCTTT.

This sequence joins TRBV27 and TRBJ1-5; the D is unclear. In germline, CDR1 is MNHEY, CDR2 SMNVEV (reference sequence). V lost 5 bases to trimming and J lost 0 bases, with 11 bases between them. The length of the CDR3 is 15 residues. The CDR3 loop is CASSPTSYSNQPQHF. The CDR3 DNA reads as TGTGCCAGCAGTCCAACCTCGTATAGCAATCAGCCCCAGCATTTT.

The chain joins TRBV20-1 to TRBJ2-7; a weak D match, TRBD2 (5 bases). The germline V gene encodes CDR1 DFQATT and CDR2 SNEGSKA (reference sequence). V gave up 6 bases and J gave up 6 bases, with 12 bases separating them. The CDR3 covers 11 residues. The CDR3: CSAFRDVEQYF. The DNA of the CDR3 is TGCAGTGCCTTCCGGGATGTCGAGCAGTACTTC.

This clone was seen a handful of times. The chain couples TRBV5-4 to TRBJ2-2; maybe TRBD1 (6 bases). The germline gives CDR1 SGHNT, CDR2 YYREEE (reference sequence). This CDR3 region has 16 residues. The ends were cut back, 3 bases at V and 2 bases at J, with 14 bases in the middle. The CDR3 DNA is TGTGCCAGCAGCTGGGGGCCTCTAGAAAACACCGGGGAGCTGTTTTTT. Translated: CASSWGPLENTGELFF.